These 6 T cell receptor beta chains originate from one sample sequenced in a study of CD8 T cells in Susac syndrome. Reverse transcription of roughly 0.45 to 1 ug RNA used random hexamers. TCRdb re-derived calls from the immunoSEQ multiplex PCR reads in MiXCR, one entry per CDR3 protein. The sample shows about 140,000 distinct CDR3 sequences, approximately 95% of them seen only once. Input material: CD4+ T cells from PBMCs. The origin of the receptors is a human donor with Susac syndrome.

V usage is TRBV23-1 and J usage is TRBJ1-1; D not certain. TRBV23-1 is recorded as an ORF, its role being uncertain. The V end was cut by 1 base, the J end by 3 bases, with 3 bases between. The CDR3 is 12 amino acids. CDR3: CASSQCDTEAFF. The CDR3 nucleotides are TGCGCCAGCAGTCAATGTGACACTGAAGCTTTCTTT.

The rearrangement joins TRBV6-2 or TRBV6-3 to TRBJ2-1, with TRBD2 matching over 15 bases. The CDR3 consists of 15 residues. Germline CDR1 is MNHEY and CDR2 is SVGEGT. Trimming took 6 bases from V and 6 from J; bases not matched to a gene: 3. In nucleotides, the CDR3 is TGTGCCAGCAGCCCGGGACTAGCGGGAGGCAATGAGCAGTTCTTC. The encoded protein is CASSPGLAGGNEQFF.

CDR3 loop: CASSVGPAEAETQYF. CDR3 in DNA: TGTGCCAGCAGCGTAGGGCCAGCGGAGGCGGAGACCCAGTACTTC. This chain connects TRBV9 to TRBJ2-5; TRBD2 might be the D (5 bases). Trimming took off 0 bases at V and 5 bases at J, with 14 bases between the two ends. This CDR3 has 15 amino acids. Germline CDR1 and CDR2: SGDLS and YYNGEE.

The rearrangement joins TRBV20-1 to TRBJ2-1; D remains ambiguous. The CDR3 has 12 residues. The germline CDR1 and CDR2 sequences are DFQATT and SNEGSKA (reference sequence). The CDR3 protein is CGTRRSYNEQFF. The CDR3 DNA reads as TGCGGAACTCGCCGATCCTACAATGAGCAGTTCTTC.

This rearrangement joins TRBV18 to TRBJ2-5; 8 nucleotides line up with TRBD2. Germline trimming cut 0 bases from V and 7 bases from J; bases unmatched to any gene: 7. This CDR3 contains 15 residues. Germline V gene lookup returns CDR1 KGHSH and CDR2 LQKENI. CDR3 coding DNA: TGTGCCAGCTCACCACCAGGGACTAGAGATGGGACCCAGTACTTC. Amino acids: CASSPPGTRDGTQYF.

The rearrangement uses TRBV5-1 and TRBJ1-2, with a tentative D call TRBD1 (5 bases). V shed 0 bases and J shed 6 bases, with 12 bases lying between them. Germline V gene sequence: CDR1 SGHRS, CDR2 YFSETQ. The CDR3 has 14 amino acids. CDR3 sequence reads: CASSLAYRSDGYTF. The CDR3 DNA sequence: TGCGCCAGCAGCTTGGCGTACAGGTCAGATGGCTACACCTTC.